These 10 T cell receptor beta chains were all obtained from the same sample, sequenced in a study of T-cell memory formation after mild COVID-19. Via MiXCR, TCRdb re-called the 5' RACE reads, giving one row per CDR3 protein. The top ten clones hold 8.4% of a sample with around 450,000 distinct CDR3 sequences, 20% of them seen once. Sequences were obtained from PBMCs or a T cell subset sorted from them (not recorded which). Every receptor here comes from an adult woman who had mild COVID-19 (a few samples of this study predate the infection). Cell type and time point are not known.

V and J are TRBV12-3 or TRBV12-4 and TRBJ2-1; 14 nucleotides align to TRBD2. The V segment lost 6 bases and the J segment 0 bases; nucleotides outside the gene matches: 4. This CDR3 is built from 17 residues. The CDR3, as DNA: TGTGCCAGCAGAGGACTAGCGGGGGGACTCTCCTACAATGAGCAGTTCTTC. It codes for CASRGLAGGLSYNEQFF.

The rearrangement uses TRBV7-3 and TRBJ2-1; unclear D gene. This CDR3 is built from 14 residues. Trimming cost V 0 bases and J 9 bases, with 12 bases left between them. Germline V CDR1 and CDR2: SGHTA, FQGTGA. Here the CDR3 DNA reads TGTGCCAGCAGCTTAACTCTCGTGACTGGTGAGCAGTTCTTC. Translating it yields CASSLTLVTGEQFF.

This clonotype showed up just a few times. The chain is built from TRBV30 and TRBJ1-1; no clear D. Germline V CDR1 and CDR2: GTSNPN, SVGIG (reference sequence). V gave up 2 bases and J gave up 6 bases, with 13 bases separating them. CDR3 length: 13 amino acids. The CDR3 DNA follows: TGTGCCTGGAGTCGAGACTCTATGGCTGAAGCTTTCTTT. Protein sequence: CAWSRDSMAEAFF.

This clonotype was counted at least ten times. The junction differs from germline at one of its ends, possibly a read error. The V call is TRBV5-1, the J call TRBJ2-3; D ambiguous. This CDR3 region has 12 residues. CDR1 is SGHRS and CDR2 is YFSETQ in the germline V gene. CDR3 DNA: TGTGCCAGCAGCTCGAACACAGATACGCAGTATTTT. Translating it yields CASSSNTDTQYF.

The genes are TRBV12-5 and TRBJ1-2, with unresolved D. This CDR3 has 12 amino acids. The germline V gene encodes CDR1 LGHNT and CDR2 FRNRAP. The V end was cut by 3 bases, the J end by 5 bases, with 7 bases between. As DNA, the CDR3 is TGTGCTAGTGGTTTCCAGAGGTATGGCTACACCTTC. This translates into CASGFQRYGYTF. The full variable domain, rest sourced from reference TRBV12-5 and TRBJ1-2, is DARVTQTPRHKVTEMGQEVTMRCQPILGHNTVFWYRQTMMQGLELLAYFRNRAPLDDSGMPKDRFSAEMPDATLATLKIQPSEPRDSAVYFCASGFQRYGYTFGSGTRLTVV.

The rearrangement uses TRBV20-1 and TRBJ1-1; weak D call: TRBD1 (6 bases). The CDR3 has 16 amino acids. Per germline, CDR1 DFQATT and CDR2 SNEGSKA (reference sequence). V was pared by 0 bases and J by 4 bases, with 18 bases between. DNA of the CDR3: TGCAGTGCTAGAGAACACAGGGTGTCCGGGGGCACTGAAGCTTTCTTT. Translating it yields CSAREHRVSGGTEAFF.

The chain employs TRBV20-1 and TRBJ2-5, with 7 bases identical to TRBD1. Per the germline V gene, CDR1 is DFQATT and CDR2 is SNEGSKA (reference sequence). J lost 5 bases, V lost 1 base, and 13 bases had no gene match. The CDR3 covers 16 residues. CDR3 residues: CSARVMYRGSWETQYF. CDR3 nucleotides: TGCAGTGCTAGAGTCATGTACAGGGGTAGTTGGGAGACCCAGTACTTC.

In its sample, this clonotype was seen a few times. The DNA for the CDR3 is TGTGCCAGCAGCATTACGACCTACGAGCAGTACTTC. It translates to CASSITTYEQYF. The J gene is TRBJ2-7, the V gene TRBV7-9; D unresolved. The V and J ends lost 5 bases and 2 bases respectively, with 7 bases between them. Germline V CDR1 and CDR2: SEHNR, FQNEAQ (reference sequence). The CDR3 sequence is 12 residues long.

This clonotype was recorded a few times. The junction and the germline gene differ at one end; a read error may be behind it. J is TRBJ2-3 and V is TRBV19; tentatively, D is TRBD2 (6 bases). CDR1 and CDR2 from the germline V gene are LNHDA and SQIVND (reference sequence). The CDR3 runs to 12 residues. The CDR3 DNA is TGTGCGTCGGCGGGACTCACAAATACGCAGTATTTT. Translated: CASAGLTNTQYF.

This clonotype was counted a few times. CDR3 bases: TGCAGTGCTAGAGATAGGGGAACAGGGGGAAATCAGCCCCAGCATTTT. Translation: CSARDRGTGGNQPQHF. The chain joins TRBV20-1 to TRBJ1-5; 8 bases fit TRBD1. The germline gives CDR1 DFQATT, CDR2 SNEGSKA (reference sequence). With V trimmed by 0 bases and J by 4 bases, 8 bases remained unmatched. The CDR3 loop spans 16 amino acids.